The 18 T cell receptor beta chains listed next were all sequenced from one sample in a study of siplizumab effects on memory and regulatory T cells. Repertoires were generated with immunoSEQ multiplex PCR, while TCRdb's copy carries only in-frame clones and drops some. The table lists tens of thousands of clones, around 90% of them singletons. Sample: Tregs sorted from blood. These receptors came from a human donor in good health.

A note on this clone: The germline gene is not matched at one end of the junction; a read error may be the cause. This chain links TRBV25-1 with TRBJ2-3, with D perhaps being TRBD1 or TRBD2 (5 bases each). The germline CDR1 and CDR2 sequences are MGHDK and SYGVNS. CDR3 length: 13 residues. This chain's CDR3 is CASTGTITHTQYF. The DNA of the CDR3 is TGTGCCAGCACCGGGACGATCACACATACGCAGTATTTT.

This clone is a singleton in its sample. The rearrangement uses TRBV15 and TRBJ1-3; the D gene is possibly TRBD1 (6 bases). V was clipped by 5 bases and J by 4 bases, with 15 bases between them. There are 15 residues in the CDR3. CDR1 is LNHNV, CDR2 YYDKDF, per germline (reference sequence). The CDR3 is CATSSETGLGNTIYF. CDR3 sequence (DNA): TGTGCCACCAGCTCCGAAACAGGGCTCGGAAACACCATATATTTT.

The rearrangement uses TRBV30 and TRBJ2-6; D gene uncertain. In germline, CDR1 is GTSNPN, CDR2 SVGIG (reference sequence). The CDR3 sequence is 15 residues long. V was clipped by 3 bases and J by 0 bases, with 9 bases between them. The CDR3 region has the DNA TGTGCCTGGAGCCCGAAGATCTCTGGGGCCAACGTCCTGACTTTC. Residues: CAWSPKISGANVLTF.

The chain combines TRBV30 with TRBJ2-4; D tentatively fits TRBD1 or TRBD2 (6 bases each). The CDR3 spans 16 residues. Germline V gene lookup returns CDR1 GTSNPN and CDR2 SVGIG (reference sequence). Between the trimmed V and J ends, which lost 4 bases and 1 base, there was a span of 17 bases. The CDR3 bases are TGTGCCTGGAATATGGGACGGGGGCTGGCCAAAAACATTCAGTACTTC. Protein product: CAWNMGRGLAKNIQYF.

This chain links TRBV7-6 with TRBJ2-2, with 12 bases identical to TRBD1. After removal of 4 bases from V and 8 bases from J, the junction contained 11 bases not matched to a gene. The V gene's germline CDR1 is SGHVS and CDR2 FNYEAQ. The CDR3 covers 17 residues. CDR3 protein: CASSSTIGDRGRGELFF. In DNA, the CDR3 is TGTGCCAGCAGCTCCACGATAGGGGACAGGGGGCGTGGGGAGCTGTTTTTT.

The chain has TRBV25-1 and TRBJ1-2; D remains ambiguous. The CDR3 totals 13 residues. Germline CDR1 is MGHDK and CDR2 is SYGVNS. Trimming pared 7 bases from V and 1 base from J, leaving 10 bases between. CDR3 in amino acids: CASKNNNNYGYTF. In nucleotides, the CDR3 is TGTGCCAGCAAGAATAACAATAACTATGGCTACACCTTC.

CDR3 region: CATQALGLEQFF. CDR3 coding DNA: TGTGCCACCCAGGCCCTAGGCCTGGAGCAGTTCTTC. This chain links TRBV19 with TRBJ2-1; the D is unclear. The CDR3 runs 12 residues. CDR1 LNHDA and CDR2 SQIVND come from the germline V gene (reference sequence). V shed 10 bases and J shed 10 bases, with 17 bases lying between them.

V usage is TRBV29-1 and J usage is TRBJ1-2, with unresolved D. The CDR3 loop spans 12 amino acids. Germline V gene lookup returns CDR1 SQVTM and CDR2 ANQGSEA. Trimming stripped 7 bases from V and 0 bases from J, with 9 bases between. In nucleotides, the CDR3 is TGCAGCGCCCGGGAGCCTAACTATGGCTACACCTTC. Amino acid sequence: CSAREPNYGYTF.

As DNA, the CDR3 is TGTGCCAGCTCACCGGGGGTTATAGCGGGATCGGAATACAATGAGCAGTTCTTC. Amino acid sequence: CASSPGVIAGSEYNEQFF. The chain couples TRBV18 to TRBJ2-1; 8 bases fit TRBD2. Germline V gene lookup returns CDR1 KGHSH and CDR2 LQKENI. V lost 3 bases to trimming and J lost 4 bases; unmatched junction nucleotides: 14. CDR3 length: 18 amino acids.

The chain is built from TRBV20-1 and TRBJ1-2; D is unresolved. Germline CDR1 is DFQATT and CDR2 is SNEGSKA (reference sequence). Trimming took 3 bases from V and 6 from J, leaving 5 bases between them. This CDR3 has 10 amino acids. CDR3: CSASLHGYTF. CDR3 sequence (DNA): TGCAGTGCTAGCCTTCATGGCTACACCTTC.

Only one count was recorded for this clone. The J gene is TRBJ1-2, the V gene TRBV6-1; 9 nucleotides line up with TRBD1. With V trimmed by 6 bases and J by 11 bases, 16 bases remained unmatched. The CDR3 is 15 residues long. The germline CDR1 and CDR2 sequences are MNHNS and SASEGT. For the CDR3, the DNA is TGTGCCAGCAGAGAAACAGGGGGCTTAGGGCTGGCGTACACCTTC. Residues: CASRETGGLGLAYTF.

The rearrangement joins TRBV12-2 to TRBJ1-2; the table's D call, TRBD1, was not checked against the DNA. TRBV12-2 is a recognized pseudogene. The CDR3 runs to 14 residues. The CDR3 reads CASRWVGQLYGYTF. The CDR3 DNA follows: TGTGCAAGTCGCTGGGTGGGACAGCTCTATGGCTACACCTTC.

The sample holds one count of this clone. The CDR3 here is CASTRDGMAPTGELFF. CDR3 bases: TGCGCCAGCACTCGGGACGGGATGGCCCCCACCGGGGAGCTGTTTTTT. This chain uses TRBV5-1 with TRBJ2-2; D tentatively reads TRBD1 or TRBD2 (5 bases each). V shed 6 bases and J shed 4 bases, with 19 bases lying between them. This CDR3 has 16 amino acids. Germline V lookup: CDR1 SGHRS, CDR2 YFSETQ.

The chain is built from TRBV10-2 and TRBJ2-7, with 16 bases that match TRBD2. The CDR3 length is 17 residues. The ends lost 2 bases at V and 4 bases at J; junction bases unmatched: 5. Germline V gene sequence: CDR1 WSHSY, CDR2 SAAADI. CDR3 sequence reads: CASSEGGLAGGPYEQYF. The CDR3 DNA sequence: TGCGCCAGCAGTGAGGGGGGACTAGCGGGAGGGCCTTACGAGCAGTACTTC.

The gene calls are TRBV28 and TRBJ2-3; D is unresolved. Trimming pared 4 bases from V and 0 bases from J, leaving 5 bases between. Germline-derived CDR1 and CDR2 are MDHEN and SYDVKM. This CDR3 comprises 13 residues. As DNA, the CDR3 is TGTGCCAGCAGTTATACTAGCACAGATACGCAGTATTTT. Translated: CASSYTSTDTQYF.

The chain couples TRBV18 to TRBJ2-1; 8 nucleotides align to TRBD2. Germline assignment: CDR1 KGHSH and CDR2 LQKENI. The ends lost 3 bases at V and 1 base at J; junction bases unmatched: 2. This CDR3 comprises 15 residues. Here the CDR3 DNA reads TGTGCCAGCTCACCGACTAGCGTTTCCTACAATGAGCAGTTCTTC. The encoded protein is CASSPTSVSYNEQFF.

The genes are TRBV23-1 and TRBJ1-5; D may be TRBD1 (6 bases). TRBV23-1 is treated as an ORF (open reading frame) with a function not yet certain. The CDR3 contains 13 residues. V dropped 3 bases and J dropped 6 bases, with 9 bases sitting between them. The CDR3 protein is CASSHGQSQPQHF. The CDR3 DNA reads TGCGCCAGCAGTCACGGACAGAGTCAGCCCCAGCATTTT.

The chain links TRBV7-2 to TRBJ2-3; 8 bases match TRBD2. Germline trimming cut 1 base from V and 4 bases from J; bases unmatched to any gene: 1. This CDR3 region has 14 residues. The germline gives CDR1 SGHTA, CDR2 FQGNSA. The DNA for the CDR3 is TGTGCCAGCAGCTTAGACGGGAGGGCAGATACGCAGTATTTT. This translates into CASSLDGRADTQYF.